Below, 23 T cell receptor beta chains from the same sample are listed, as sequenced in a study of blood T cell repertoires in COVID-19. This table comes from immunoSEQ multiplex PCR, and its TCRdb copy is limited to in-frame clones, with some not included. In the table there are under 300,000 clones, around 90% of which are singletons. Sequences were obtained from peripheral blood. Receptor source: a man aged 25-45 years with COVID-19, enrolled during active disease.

This chain's CDR3 is CASSQVLAGVGSYNEQFF. In DNA form, the CDR3 reads TGTGCCAGCAGCCAAGTACTAGCGGGGGTAGGCTCCTACAATGAGCAGTTCTTC. The rearrangement joins TRBV3-1 (or the pseudogene TRBV3-2) to TRBJ2-1, with 11 bases aligning to TRBD2. The CDR3 is 18 amino acids. Trimming cost V 1 base and J 0 bases; bases outside gene matches: 5. Per the germline V gene, CDR1 is LGHDT and CDR2 is YNNKEL (reference sequence).

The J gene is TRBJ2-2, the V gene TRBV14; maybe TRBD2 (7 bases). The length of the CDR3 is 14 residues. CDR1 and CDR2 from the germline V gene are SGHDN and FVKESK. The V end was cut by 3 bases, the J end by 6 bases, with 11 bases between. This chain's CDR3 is CASSHGGAAGELFF. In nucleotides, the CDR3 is TGTGCCAGCAGCCATGGGGGGGCCGCCGGGGAGCTGTTTTTT.

CDR3 DNA: TGTGCCACCAGCTCACCGTCAGGCTCCGGGGGGGGAAAACTGTTTTTT. As protein: CATSSPSGSGGGKLFF. J is TRBJ1-4 and V is TRBV15; D perhaps matches TRBD1 (5 bases). CDR3 length: 16 residues. Germline assignment: CDR1 LNHNV and CDR2 YYDKDF (reference sequence). Trimming left V 5 bases short and J 10 bases short, with 23 bases between. The whole variable domain, filled in from reference TRBV15 and TRBJ1-4, reads DAMVIQNPRYQVTQFGKPVTLSCSQTLNHNVMYWYQQKSSQAPKLLFHYYDKDFNNEADTPDNFQSRRPNTSFCFLDIRSPGLGDTAMYLCATSSPSGSGGGKLFFGSGTQLSVL.

The CDR3 region has the DNA TGTGCCAGCACCGGGACAGGGGGAGATGAGACCCAGTACTTC. Its protein product is CASTGTGGDETQYF. The chain uses TRBV3-1 (or the pseudogene TRBV3-2) and TRBJ2-5, with 11 bases matching TRBD1. The CDR3 runs 14 residues. Germline V gene data show CDR1 as LGHDT and CDR2 as YNNKEL (reference sequence). J lost 5 bases, V lost 7 bases, and 6 bases had no gene match.

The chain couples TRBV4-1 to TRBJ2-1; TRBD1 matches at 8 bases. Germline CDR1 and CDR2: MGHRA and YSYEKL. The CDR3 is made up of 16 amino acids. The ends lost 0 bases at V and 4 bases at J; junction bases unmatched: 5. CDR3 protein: CASSQDLRTGYNEQFF. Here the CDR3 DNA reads TGCGCCAGCAGCCAAGATCTTCGGACAGGGTACAATGAGCAGTTCTTC.

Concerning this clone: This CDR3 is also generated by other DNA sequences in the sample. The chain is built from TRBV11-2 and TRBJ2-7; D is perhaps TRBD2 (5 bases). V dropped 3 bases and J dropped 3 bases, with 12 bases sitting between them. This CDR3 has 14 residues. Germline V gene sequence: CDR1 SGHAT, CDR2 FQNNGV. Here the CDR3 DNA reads TGTGCCAGCAGCTTTGCGGGCAGATACTACGAGCAGTACTTC. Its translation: CASSFAGRYYEQYF.

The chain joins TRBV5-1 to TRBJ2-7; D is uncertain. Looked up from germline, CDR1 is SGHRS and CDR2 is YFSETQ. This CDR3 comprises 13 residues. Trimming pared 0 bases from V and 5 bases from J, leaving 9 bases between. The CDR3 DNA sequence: TGCGCCAGCAGCTTGGGGAATCGGGACGAGCAGTACTTC. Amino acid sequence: CASSLGNRDEQYF.

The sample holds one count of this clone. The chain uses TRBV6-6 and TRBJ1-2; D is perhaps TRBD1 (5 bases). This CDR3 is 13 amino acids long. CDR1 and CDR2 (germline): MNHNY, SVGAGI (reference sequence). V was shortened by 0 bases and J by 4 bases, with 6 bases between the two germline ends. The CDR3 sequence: CASSYSGGYGYTF. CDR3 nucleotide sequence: TGTGCCAGCAGTTACTCGGGGGGCTATGGCTACACCTTC.

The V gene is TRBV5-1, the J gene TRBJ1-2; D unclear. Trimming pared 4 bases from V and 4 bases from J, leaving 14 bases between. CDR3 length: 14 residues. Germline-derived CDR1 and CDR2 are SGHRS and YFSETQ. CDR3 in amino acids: CASSGHRTTYGYTF. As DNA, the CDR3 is TGCGCCAGCAGCGGGCACCGGACTACCTATGGCTACACCTTC.

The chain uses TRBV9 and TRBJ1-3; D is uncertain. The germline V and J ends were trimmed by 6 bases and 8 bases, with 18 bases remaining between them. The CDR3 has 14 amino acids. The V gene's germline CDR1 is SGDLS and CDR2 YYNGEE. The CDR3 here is CASNSDGIQDTIYF. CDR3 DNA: TGTGCCAGCAATTCCGACGGGATCCAGGACACCATATATTTT.

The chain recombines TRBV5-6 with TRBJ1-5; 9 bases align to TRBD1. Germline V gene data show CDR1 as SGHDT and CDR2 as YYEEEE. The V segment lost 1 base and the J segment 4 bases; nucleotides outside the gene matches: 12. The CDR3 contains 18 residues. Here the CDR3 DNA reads TGTGCCAGCAGCTTGTATTCGGGGGGGACAGGGAGGAATCAGCCCCAGCATTTT. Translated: CASSLYSGGTGRNQPQHF.

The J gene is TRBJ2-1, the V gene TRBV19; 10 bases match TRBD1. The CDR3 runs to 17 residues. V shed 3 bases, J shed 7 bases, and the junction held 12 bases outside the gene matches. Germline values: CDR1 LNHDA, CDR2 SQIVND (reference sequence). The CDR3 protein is CASSITSDRGRRNEQFF. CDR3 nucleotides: TGTGCCAGTAGTATTACCTCAGACAGGGGGCGTCGGAATGAGCAGTTCTTC.

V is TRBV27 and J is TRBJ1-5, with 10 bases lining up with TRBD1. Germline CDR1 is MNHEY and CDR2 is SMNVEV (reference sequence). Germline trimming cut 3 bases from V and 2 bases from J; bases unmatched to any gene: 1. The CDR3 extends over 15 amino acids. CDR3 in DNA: TGTGCCAGCAGTTTGGGGACAGGGGGCAATCAGCCCCAGCATTTT. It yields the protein CASSLGTGGNQPQHF.

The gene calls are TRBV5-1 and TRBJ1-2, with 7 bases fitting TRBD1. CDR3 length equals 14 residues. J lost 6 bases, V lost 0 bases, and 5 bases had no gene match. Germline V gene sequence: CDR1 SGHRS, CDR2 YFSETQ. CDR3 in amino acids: CASSLGQGSNGYTF. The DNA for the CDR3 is TGCGCCAGCAGCTTGGGACAGGGATCGAATGGCTACACCTTC.

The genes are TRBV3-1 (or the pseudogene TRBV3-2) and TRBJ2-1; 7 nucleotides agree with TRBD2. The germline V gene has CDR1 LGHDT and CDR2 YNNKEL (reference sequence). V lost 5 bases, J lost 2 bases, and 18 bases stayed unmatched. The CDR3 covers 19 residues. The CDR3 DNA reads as TGTGCCAGCAGCACCCGCTGGACTAGAATTGGGGTAGCCTACAATGAGCAGTTCTTC. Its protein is CASSTRWTRIGVAYNEQFF.

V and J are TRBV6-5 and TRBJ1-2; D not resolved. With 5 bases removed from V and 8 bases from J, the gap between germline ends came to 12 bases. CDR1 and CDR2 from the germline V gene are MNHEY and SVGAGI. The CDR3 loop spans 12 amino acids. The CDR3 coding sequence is TGTGCCAGCAGTACCCACGGGGTCGGCTACACCTTC. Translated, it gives CASSTHGVGYTF.

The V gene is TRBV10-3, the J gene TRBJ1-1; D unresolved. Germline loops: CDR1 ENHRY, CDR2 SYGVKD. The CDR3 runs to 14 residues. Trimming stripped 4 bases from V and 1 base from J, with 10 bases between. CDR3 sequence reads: CAISAVNPNTEAFF. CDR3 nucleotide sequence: TGTGCCATCAGTGCAGTTAACCCGAACACTGAAGCTTTCTTT.

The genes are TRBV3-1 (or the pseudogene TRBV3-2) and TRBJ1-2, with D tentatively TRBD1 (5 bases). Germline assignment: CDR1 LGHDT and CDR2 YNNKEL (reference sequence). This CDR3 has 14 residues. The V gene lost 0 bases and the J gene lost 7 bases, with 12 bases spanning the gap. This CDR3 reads CASSQDRQGGGYTF. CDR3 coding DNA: TGTGCCAGCAGCCAAGATCGGCAGGGAGGTGGCTACACCTTC.

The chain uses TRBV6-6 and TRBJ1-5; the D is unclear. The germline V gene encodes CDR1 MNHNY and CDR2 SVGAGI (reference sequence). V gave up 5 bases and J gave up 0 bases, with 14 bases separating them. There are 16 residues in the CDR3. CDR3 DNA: TGTGCCAGCAGTATGGTTCCGGTAAATAGCAATCAGCCCCAGCATTTT. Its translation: CASSMVPVNSNQPQHF.

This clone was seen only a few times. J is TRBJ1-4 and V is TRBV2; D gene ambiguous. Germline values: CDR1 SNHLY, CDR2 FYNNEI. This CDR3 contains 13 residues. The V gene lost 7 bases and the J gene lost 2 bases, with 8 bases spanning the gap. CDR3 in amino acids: CASNGDTNEKLFF. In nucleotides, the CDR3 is TGTGCCAGCAATGGAGACACTAATGAAAAACTGTTTTTT.

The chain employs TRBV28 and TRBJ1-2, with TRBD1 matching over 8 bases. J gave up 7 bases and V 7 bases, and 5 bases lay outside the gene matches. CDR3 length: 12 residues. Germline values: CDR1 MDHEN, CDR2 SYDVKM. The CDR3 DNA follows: TGTGCCAGCACCGTAACAGGGGGTGGCTACACCTTC. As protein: CASTVTGGGYTF.

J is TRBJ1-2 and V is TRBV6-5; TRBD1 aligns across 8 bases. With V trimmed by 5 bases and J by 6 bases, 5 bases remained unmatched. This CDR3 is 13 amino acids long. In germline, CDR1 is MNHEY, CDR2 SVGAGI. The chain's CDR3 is CASSTGGEDGYTF. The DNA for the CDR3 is TGTGCCAGCAGTACAGGGGGAGAGGATGGCTACACCTTC.

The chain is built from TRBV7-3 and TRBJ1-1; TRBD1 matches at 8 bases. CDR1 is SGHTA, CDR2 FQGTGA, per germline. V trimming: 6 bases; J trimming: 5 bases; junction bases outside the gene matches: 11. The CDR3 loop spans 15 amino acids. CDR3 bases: TGTGCCAGCAGTACGACCGGACAGGGCGGGACTGAAGCTTTCTTT. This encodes CASSTTGQGGTEAFF.